Shown below are 7 T cell receptor beta chains from a single sample sequenced in a study of control samples from healthy donors and cancer patients. The data were produced by immunoSEQ multiplex PCR, yet TCRdb's version contains in-frame clones alone and is incomplete. The sample yields roughly 86,000 clones, 91% seen once. Sequenced material: blood. Receptors were obtained from a man in his thirties or forties in good health.

The rearrangement joins TRBV2 to TRBJ2-2; 13 bases map to TRBD2. Germline CDR1 SNHLY, CDR2 FYNNEI. V shed 9 bases and J 1 base; nucleotides not matched to a gene: 2. The CDR3 is 15 residues long. CDR3 DNA sequence: TGTGCCAGTGGGACTAGCGGGATGAACACCGGGGAGCTGTTTTTT. Translating gives CASGTSGMNTGELFF.

This chain links TRBV19 with TRBJ1-5; D unresolved. This CDR3 contains 14 residues. V was shortened by 3 bases and J by 5 bases, with 11 bases between the two germline ends. CDR1 is LNHDA and CDR2 is SQIVND in the germline V gene (reference sequence). For the CDR3, the DNA is TGTGCCAGTAGTATTTCGGGGAGGTATCAGCCCCAGCATTTT. Residues: CASSISGRYQPQHF.

This rearrangement joins TRBV27 to TRBJ1-1; no firm D call. The germline gives CDR1 MNHEY, CDR2 SMNVEV (reference sequence). There are 13 residues in the CDR3. The ends were cut back, 0 bases at V and 8 bases at J, with 10 bases in the middle. CDR3 coding DNA: TGTGCCAGCAGTTTATCGGAGGGTGCCGAAGCTTTCTTT. As protein: CASSLSEGAEAFF.

The J gene is TRBJ2-2, the V gene TRBV6-5; a weak D match, TRBD1 (5 bases). Germline V CDR1 and CDR2: MNHEY, SVGAGI. The CDR3 has 16 amino acids. The V end was cut by 0 bases, the J end by 4 bases, with 12 bases between. The CDR3 here is CASSYSGAHGTGELFF. The CDR3 DNA sequence: TGTGCCAGCAGTTACTCTGGGGCCCATGGCACCGGGGAGCTGTTTTTT.

This chain joins TRBV5-1 and TRBJ2-2, with 8 bases lining up with TRBD1. Germline-derived CDR1 and CDR2 are SGHRS and YFSETQ. The CDR3 spans 15 residues. Losses at the gene ends were 4 bases for V and 4 bases for J; bases not matched to a gene: 6. The CDR3 loop is CASSPRTGFTGELFF. The CDR3 DNA is TGCGCCAGCAGCCCCCGGACAGGGTTCACCGGGGAGCTGTTTTTT. The full variable domain, its missing parts supplied by reference TRBV5-1 and TRBJ2-2, is KAGVTQTPRYLIKTRGQQVTLSCSPISGHRSVSWYQQTPGQGLQFLFEYFSETQRNKGNFPGRFSGRQFSNSRSEMNVSTLELGDSALYLCASSPRTGFTGELFFGEGSRLTVL.

J is TRBJ2-2 and V is TRBV30; 8 bases fit TRBD1. Trimming at V came to 4 bases and at J to 9 bases, leaving 7 bases not matched to a gene. CDR1 is GTSNPN and CDR2 is SVGIG in the germline V gene (reference sequence). This CDR3 is built from 13 residues. Here the CDR3 DNA reads TGTGCCTGGACCGGGACAGGTATAAGGGAGCTGTTTTTT. Its translation is CAWTGTGIRELFF. Based on the CDR3 plus reference TRBV30 and TRBJ2-2, the full variable domain is SQTIHQWPATLVQPVGSPLSLECTVEGTSNPNLYWYRQAAGRGLQLLFYSVGIGQISSEVPQNLSASRPQDRQFILSSKKLLLSDSGFYLCAWTGTGIRELFFGEGSRLTVL.

V and J are TRBV19 and TRBJ1-2; no clear D. CDR1 is LNHDA and CDR2 is SQIVND in the germline V gene (reference sequence). Trimming removed 0 bases at V and 5 bases at J, with 10 bases between. The CDR3 totals 14 residues. The CDR3 sequence: CASSIDFSGYGYTF. The DNA for the CDR3 is TGTGCCAGTAGTATAGATTTCTCGGGGTATGGCTACACCTTC. The full variable domain, completed using reference TRBV19 and TRBJ1-2, is DGGITQSPKYLFRKEGQNVTLSCEQNLNHDAMYWYRQDPGQGLRLIYYSQIVNDFQKGDIAEGYSVSREKKESFPLTVTSAQKNPTAFYLCASSIDFSGYGYTFGSGTRLTVV.